This T cell receptor (beta chain) was found in a study of blood T cells in healthy people across ages. This clonotype was counted at least ten times. Primed by a sample-barcoded 5' primer and a J-beta primer mix, a second PCR proceeded for about 6 to 12 cycles. TCRdb reprocessed the 5' RACE reads with MiXCR, giving one entry per CDR3 protein. The sample includes about 1.1 million distinct CDR3 sequences, around two fifths seen only once; the top ten take about an eighth. V shed 1 base and J shed 8 bases, with 16 bases lying between them. Germline CDR1 reads SGHRS; CDR2 reads YFSETQ. The length of the CDR3 is 15 residues.

The TCR comes from a man aged 18 to 29 in good health. This rearrangement joins TRBV5-1 to TRBJ2-1, with D perhaps TRBD2 (5 bases). Input material: blood. CDR3 amino acids: CASSLYRTSFDEQFF. The CDR3 DNA is TGCGCCAGCAGCTTGTACCGGACTTCTTTCGATGAGCAGTTCTTC.